The 24 T cell receptor beta chains reported below all come from one sample, sequenced in a study of vaccination and CD4 T cells after COVID-19. Treatment in this sample: roughly 10-day PBMC culture with coronavirus spike peptide pools or control peptides (ViraFEST assay). The Oncomine TCR Beta short-read assay sequenced DNA from cultured CD4+ T cells. Each CDR3 protein gets one entry after TCRdb re-called the PCR reads with MiXCR. The sample consists of 15,000 or so distinct CDR3 sequences, roughly 59% of them appearing once. These receptors' antigens are unknown. The sample here was CD4+ T cells from blood, cultured in vitro, taken after SARS-CoV-2 vaccination. These receptors were collected from a human donor who had recovered from COVID-19.

J is TRBJ2-3 and V is TRBV7-2, with 9 bases aligning to TRBD1. From germline, CDR1 is SGHTA and CDR2 FQGNSA. CDR3 length: 15 amino acids. The junction had 12 bases not matched to a gene; V was cut back by 8 bases and J by 6 bases. CDR3: CASSPRVQGADTQYF. CDR3 bases: TGTGCCAGCTCACCACGAGTACAGGGGGCTGATACGCAGTATTTT. The variable domain in full, with the rest retrieved from reference TRBV7-2 and TRBJ2-3, is GAGVSQSPSNKVTEKGKDVELRCDPISGHTALYWYRQSLGQGLEFLIYFQGNSAPDKSGLPSDRFSAERTGGSVSTLTIQRTQQEDSAVYLCASSPRVQGADTQYFGPGTRLTVL.

The chain recombines TRBV20-1 with TRBJ2-3; 15 bases match TRBD2. Germline assignment: CDR1 DFQATT and CDR2 SNEGSKA (reference sequence). CDR3 length: 15 residues. Trimming removed 8 bases from V and 3 bases from J; junction bases left unmatched: 6. As DNA, the CDR3 is TGCAGTCCAAGCGGACTAGCGGGAGGGACAGATACGCAGTATTTT. Translated: CSPSGLAGGTDTQYF.

The chain links TRBV7-9 to TRBJ1-6, with D possibly TRBD1 on 5 matching bases. The CDR3 extends over 16 amino acids. V gave up 4 bases and J gave up 5 bases, with 15 bases separating them. Germline loops: CDR1 SEHNR, CDR2 FQNEAQ (reference sequence). The CDR3 region is CASSSDLWGDNSPLHF. Here the CDR3 DNA reads TGTGCCAGCAGCTCCGACCTTTGGGGGGATAATTCACCCCTCCACTTT.

A few counts support this clonotype. The V call is TRBV7-2, the J call TRBJ1-3; TRBD1 is a possible D gene (6 bases). Trimming left V 5 bases short and J 4 bases short, with 9 bases between. CDR3 size: 13 residues. Looked up from germline, CDR1 is SGHTA and CDR2 is FQGNSA. The CDR3 loop reads CASSDTGGNTIYF. The CDR3 nucleotides read TGTGCCAGCAGCGACACAGGGGGAAACACCATATATTTT.

The genes are TRBV28 and TRBJ1-1; a weak D match, TRBD1 (6 bases). The V end lost 8 bases, the J end lost 3 bases, and 22 bases lay between the germline ends. This CDR3 region has 16 residues. Per the germline V gene, CDR1 is MDHEN and CDR2 is SYDVKM. The CDR3 nucleotides read TGTGCCAGCCGCTCACCGGGGGGCACTCTCTACACTGAAGCTTTCTTT. Its protein product is CASRSPGGTLYTEAFF.

This rearrangement joins TRBV6-1 to TRBJ1-1; TRBD1 agrees at 7 bases. The CDR3 contains 14 residues. Trimming cost V 5 bases and J 0 bases; bases outside gene matches: 3. Germline CDR1 and CDR2: MNHNS and SASEGT. The CDR3 spells CASSRGQVNTEAFF. The CDR3 DNA reads TGTGCCAGCAGTAGAGGACAGGTGAACACTGAAGCTTTCTTT.

The rearrangement joins TRBV20-1 to TRBJ2-1; 10 nucleotides align to TRBD2. Per the germline V gene, CDR1 is DFQATT and CDR2 is SNEGSKA (reference sequence). V shed 6 bases and J 2 bases; nucleotides not matched to a gene: 4. The length of the CDR3 is 14 residues. The CDR3: CSAKTSGPYNEQFF. The CDR3 bases are TGCAGTGCAAAGACTAGCGGGCCCTACAATGAGCAGTTCTTC.

This chain connects TRBV18 to TRBJ1-2; D remains unclear. This CDR3 comprises 17 residues. Trimming cost V 0 bases and J 4 bases, with 18 bases left between them. Germline V CDR1 and CDR2: KGHSH, LQKENI. The CDR3: CASSPPEAPDGSYGYTF. The CDR3, as DNA: TGTGCCAGCTCACCACCGGAGGCCCCCGACGGGAGCTATGGCTACACCTTC.

V usage is TRBV6-1 and J usage is TRBJ1-6; weak D call: TRBD1 (5 bases). The CDR3 runs 14 residues. The V end was cut by 6 bases, the J end by 8 bases, with 14 bases between. Germline V gene sequence: CDR1 MNHNS, CDR2 SASEGT. The CDR3 DNA is TGTGCCAGCAGGGAACCAGGGACGTATTCACCCCTCCACTTT. Its translation is CASREPGTYSPLHF.

In its sample, this clonotype was seen a few times. The rearrangement links TRBV20-1 to TRBJ1-4; 8 nucleotides agree with TRBD1. The V segment lost 6 bases and the J segment 8 bases; nucleotides outside the gene matches: 8. This CDR3 region has 13 residues. Per germline, CDR1 DFQATT and CDR2 SNEGSKA (reference sequence). This CDR3 reads CSARRTGSEKLFF. In DNA, the CDR3 is TGCAGTGCCCGGAGGACAGGGAGCGAAAAACTGTTTTTT.

As for this clonotype: A junction end diverges from the germline sequence, so it may reflect a read error. The chain employs TRBV2 and TRBJ2-5, with unresolved D. Germline CDR1 and CDR2: SNHLY and FYNNEI. This CDR3 comprises 10 residues. CDR3 in amino acids: CASREETQYF. CDR3 in DNA: TGTGCCAGCAGAGAAGAGACCCAGTACTTC.

The J gene is TRBJ2-1, the V gene TRBV27; D gene unclear. CDR1 is MNHEY, CDR2 SMNVEV, per germline (reference sequence). V was clipped by 2 bases and J by 7 bases, with 3 bases between them. This CDR3 spans 11 amino acids. CDR3 region: CASSLKNEQFF. Written as DNA, the CDR3 is TGTGCCAGCAGTTTAAAGAATGAGCAGTTCTTC.

This clonotype has only a few counts. The chain combines TRBV12-3 or TRBV12-4 with TRBJ2-5; 12 bases are shared with TRBD1. V was clipped by 1 base and J by 5 bases; unmatched bases: 5. This CDR3 is 16 amino acids long. CDR3: CASSLGGQGAGETQYF. The CDR3 bases are TGTGCCAGCAGTTTAGGGGGACAGGGGGCTGGTGAGACCCAGTACTTC.

The chain uses TRBV30 and TRBJ2-7; D not certain. There are 12 residues in the CDR3. Germline assignment: CDR1 GTSNPN and CDR2 SVGIG (reference sequence). The V end was cut by 3 bases, the J end by 5 bases, with 11 bases between. CDR3 sequence reads: CAWRAGLNEQYF. CDR3 DNA sequence: TGTGCCTGGAGGGCTGGTCTCAACGAGCAGTACTTC.

This sequence joins TRBV20-1 and TRBJ2-1; TRBD2 aligns across 11 bases. The CDR3 totals 14 residues. Trimming took 5 bases from V and 4 from J; bases not matched to a gene: 4. The germline V gene has CDR1 DFQATT and CDR2 SNEGSKA (reference sequence). The CDR3 region has the DNA TGCAGTGCTCCCGGGACTAGCGGATACAATGAGCAGTTCTTC. This sequence encodes CSAPGTSGYNEQFF.

This clonotype was seen more than once but under ten times. V and J are TRBV19 and TRBJ1-1, with 10 bases aligning to TRBD1. Germline CDR1 is LNHDA and CDR2 is SQIVND (reference sequence). The J segment lost 11 bases and the V segment lost 6 bases, leaving 0 bases of the junction unmatched. The CDR3 is 10 residues long. The chain's CDR3 is CASRGQGAFF. The DNA for the CDR3 is TGTGCCAGTAGGGGACAGGGGGCTTTCTTT.

The rearrangement uses TRBV25-1 and TRBJ1-1; D may be TRBD1 (5 bases). Germline loops: CDR1 MGHDK, CDR2 SYGVNS. V lost 2 bases, J lost 1 base, and 8 bases lay in between. The length of the CDR3 is 14 residues. The CDR3 here is CASSENRGNTEAFF. The CDR3 nucleotides are TGTGCCAGCAGTGAAAATAGGGGGAACACTGAAGCTTTCTTT.

This chain joins TRBV7-2 and TRBJ1-1, with 7 bases fitting TRBD1. From germline, CDR1 is SGHTA and CDR2 FQGNSA. Losses at the gene ends were 7 bases for V and 12 bases for J; bases not matched to a gene: 14. This CDR3 has 13 amino acids. This CDR3 is CASNLTPTGRTFF. Written as DNA, the CDR3 is TGTGCCAGCAACCTAACCCCGACAGGGAGGACTTTCTTT.

The V and J genes are TRBV20-1 and TRBJ1-6; 7 bases fit TRBD1. This CDR3 has 16 amino acids. Per germline, CDR1 DFQATT and CDR2 SNEGSKA (reference sequence). V was clipped by 4 bases and J by 8 bases; unmatched bases: 14. The CDR3 bases are TGCAGTGCTAAGACAGGGTTTGGGATAGCTGATTCACCCCTCCACTTT. Residues: CSAKTGFGIADSPLHF.

This chain connects TRBV24-1 to TRBJ2-2; 9 nucleotides match TRBD1. V lost 3 bases, J lost 4 bases, and 5 bases stayed unmatched. From germline, CDR1 is KGHDR and CDR2 SFDVKD. This CDR3 region has 16 residues. In DNA, the CDR3 is TGTGCCACCAGTGATACAGGGGGCCCGGGCACCGGGGAGCTGTTTTTT. Encoded protein: CATSDTGGPGTGELFF.

The V gene is TRBV2, the J gene TRBJ1-5, with D possibly TRBD1 on 5 matching bases. CDR1 is SNHLY, CDR2 FYNNEI, per germline. The CDR3 is made up of 13 amino acids. The ends were cut back, 5 bases at V and 5 bases at J, with 10 bases in the middle. The CDR3 coding sequence is TGTGCCAGCAGTCCAGACAGCGATCAGCCCCAGCATTTT. Translated: CASSPDSDQPQHF.

CDR3 sequence (DNA): TGCAGTGCTAGTTTGCGGAATAGCAATCAGCCCCAGCATTTT. Amino acids: CSASLRNSNQPQHF. J is TRBJ1-5 and V is TRBV20-1; no definite D call. CDR3 length: 14 amino acids. Germline lookup yields CDR1 DFQATT and CDR2 SNEGSKA (reference sequence). The V and J ends lost 3 bases and 0 bases respectively, with 9 bases between them.

This CDR3 reads CSARDTSSGGNTIYF. DNA of the CDR3: TGCAGTGCTAGAGATACTTCCTCAGGGGGAAACACCATATATTTT. The V gene is TRBV20-1, the J gene TRBJ1-3, with a possible D match to TRBD1 (5 bases). This CDR3 is 15 amino acids long. Germline values: CDR1 DFQATT, CDR2 SNEGSKA (reference sequence). Trimming left V 0 bases short and J 4 bases short, with 13 bases between.

The chain couples TRBV20-1 to TRBJ1-2; possibly TRBD1 for D (6 bases). This CDR3 comprises 13 residues. The germline V and J ends were trimmed by 4 bases and 7 bases, with 16 bases remaining between them. CDR1 is DFQATT, CDR2 SNEGSKA, per germline (reference sequence). As DNA, the CDR3 is TGCAGTGCTAAGAGCGGCGGGGGCGCTGGCTACACCTTC. Protein product: CSAKSGGGAGYTF.